What follows are 28 T cell receptor beta chains derived from one specimen sequenced in a study of blood T cell repertoires in COVID-19. Using immunoSEQ multiplex PCR, the repertoire was profiled, and TCRdb retains in-frame clones only, with some absent. The table shows a few hundred thousand clones, with roughly 80% occurring only once. Sequenced sample: PBMCs or T cells enriched from blood (not recorded which). The receptor source for this set is a man aged 50 to 60 who had recovered from COVID-19.

The chain employs TRBV15 and TRBJ1-1, with TRBD1 as a possible D gene (6 bases). The V and J ends lost 4 bases and 1 base respectively, with 16 bases between them. This CDR3 is 16 amino acids long. Looked up from germline, CDR1 is LNHNV and CDR2 is YYDKDF (reference sequence). DNA for the CDR3: TGTGCCACCAGCACAGACCCCGGACAGACGAACACTGAAGCTTTCTTT. Its protein product is CATSTDPGQTNTEAFF.

The V and J genes are TRBV5-1 and TRBJ2-7; 11 nucleotides line up with TRBD2. The CDR3 totals 19 residues. The V segment lost 0 bases and the J segment 7 bases; nucleotides outside the gene matches: 18. Germline loops: CDR1 SGHRS, CDR2 YFSETQ. The CDR3 loop is CASSLAPPGLAARGGEQYF. The DNA of the CDR3 is TGCGCCAGCAGCTTGGCACCCCCGGGACTAGCGGCCCGAGGAGGAGAGCAGTACTTC.

This chain connects TRBV25-1 to TRBJ2-2, with D possibly being TRBD1 (7 bases). The CDR3 is made up of 15 amino acids. Per the germline V gene, CDR1 is MGHDK and CDR2 is SYGVNS. Trimming removed 6 bases from V and 3 bases from J, with 14 bases in between. The CDR3 is CASRAARGDTGELFF. The CDR3 DNA sequence: TGTGCCAGCAGGGCAGCCAGGGGGGACACCGGGGAGCTGTTTTTT.

The chain has TRBV2 and TRBJ2-2, with D unclear. In germline, CDR1 is SNHLY, CDR2 FYNNEI. The V and J ends lost 7 bases and 6 bases respectively, with 6 bases between them. This CDR3 has 11 amino acids. The CDR3 DNA sequence: TGTGCCAGCACTCCGGCCGGGGAGCTGTTTTTT. Its translation is CASTPAGELFF.

The CDR3 sequence: CASSPTRDRPYTGELFF. The CDR3, as DNA: TGTGCCAGCAGCCCTACTCGCGACAGGCCCTACACCGGGGAGCTGTTTTTT. The chain uses TRBV6-2 or TRBV6-3 and TRBJ2-2; TRBD1 is a possible D gene (6 bases). Trimming took off 6 bases at V and 3 bases at J, with 20 bases between the two ends. From germline, CDR1 is MNHEY and CDR2 SVGEGT. This CDR3 is built from 17 residues.

The V call is TRBV15, the J call TRBJ1-4, with no clear D. Trimming pared 0 bases from V and 8 bases from J, leaving 7 bases between. The CDR3 has 13 amino acids. Germline V lookup: CDR1 LNHNV, CDR2 YYDKDF (reference sequence). As DNA, the CDR3 is TGTGCCACCAGCAGAGAGACGACAGAAAAACTGTTTTTT. As protein: CATSRETTEKLFF.

The chain couples TRBV15 to TRBJ1-5; D is unclear. Germline V gene lookup returns CDR1 LNHNV and CDR2 YYDKDF (reference sequence). Trimming took 5 bases from V and 0 from J, leaving 14 bases between them. The CDR3 length is 16 residues. The CDR3 reads CATSSKRAVSNQPQHF. The CDR3 DNA sequence: TGTGCCACCAGCTCCAAGCGGGCAGTTAGCAATCAGCCCCAGCATTTT.

This clone was recorded once. This chain links TRBV7-2 with TRBJ2-5; 8 bases match TRBD2. Germline loops: CDR1 SGHTA, CDR2 FQGNSA. The J segment lost 7 bases and the V segment lost 4 bases, leaving 11 bases of the junction unmatched. The CDR3 length is 15 residues. The CDR3 is CASSSPGTSFGTQYF. CDR3 DNA: TGTGCCAGCAGCTCCCCCGGGACTAGTTTTGGGACCCAGTACTTC.

The J gene is TRBJ1-6, the V gene TRBV7-9; TRBD1 agrees at 7 bases. The CDR3 covers 16 residues. J lost 1 base, V lost 4 bases, and 4 bases had no gene match. The germline gives CDR1 SEHNR, CDR2 FQNEAQ (reference sequence). Here the CDR3 DNA reads TGTGCCAGCAGCTCTCCAGGGGGTTCCTATAATTCACCCCTCCACTTT. It encodes CASSSPGGSYNSPLHF.

The sample holds a few counts of this clone. The genes are TRBV5-5 and TRBJ2-3, with 9 bases lining up with TRBD2. V lost 0 bases, J lost 0 bases, and 2 bases stayed unmatched. CDR1 and CDR2 from the germline V gene are SGHKS and YYEKEE (reference sequence). CDR3 length: 16 amino acids. DNA of the CDR3: TGTGCCAGCAGCTTGGTCCTAGCGGGGAGCACAGATACGCAGTATTTT. It encodes CASSLVLAGSTDTQYF.

V usage is TRBV5-4 and J usage is TRBJ2-2, with TRBD2 as a possible D gene (6 bases). Deletions cut 1 base from V and 7 bases from J, with 14 bases between. Germline V gene lookup returns CDR1 SGHNT and CDR2 YYREEE (reference sequence). CDR3 length: 15 amino acids. CDR3 protein: CASSLSVGGVGELFF. CDR3 in DNA: TGTGCCAGCAGCTTGTCAGTCGGAGGGGTCGGGGAGCTGTTTTTT.

This clone was seen a single time. CDR3 in DNA: TGTGCCAGACTCGGGACTCCGTACAATGAGCAGTTCTTC. This sequence encodes CARLGTPYNEQFF. The chain joins TRBV5-3 to TRBJ2-1; the D gene is possibly TRBD2 (6 bases). TRBV5-3 is filed as an ORF, its function uncertain. The length of the CDR3 is 13 residues. V was trimmed by 7 bases and J by 4 bases, leaving 12 bases between them.

This chain connects TRBV28 to TRBJ1-4, with D maybe TRBD1 (6 bases). Looked up from germline, CDR1 is MDHEN and CDR2 is SYDVKM. Trimming removed 5 bases at V and 15 bases at J, with 13 bases between. The CDR3 spans 11 residues. CDR3: CASSGRGHLFF. CDR3 nucleotide sequence: TGTGCCAGCAGTGGCCGGGGACACTTGTTTTTT.

This clone was seen only once. The rearrangement links TRBV5-1 to TRBJ1-1; tentative D call: TRBD1 (6 bases). The CDR3 totals 14 residues. V lost 0 bases and J lost 4, with 10 bases in between. Germline loops: CDR1 SGHRS, CDR2 YFSETQ. CDR3 sequence: CASSLVLGATEAFF. In DNA, the CDR3 is TGCGCCAGCAGCTTGGTTCTGGGGGCCACTGAAGCTTTCTTT. Supplemented by reference TRBV5-1 and TRBJ1-1, the full variable domain reads KAGVTQTPRYLIKTRGQQVTLSCSPISGHRSVSWYQQTPGQGLQFLFEYFSETQRNKGNFPGRFSGRQFSNSRSEMNVSTLELGDSALYLCASSLVLGATEAFFGQGTRLTVV.

This clone came up many times. The chain links TRBV7-9 to TRBJ2-2; D possibly corresponds to TRBD2 (5 bases). The CDR3 has 17 amino acids. V was trimmed by 5 bases and J by 0 bases, leaving 16 bases between them. Germline CDR1 reads SEHNR; CDR2 reads FQNEAQ (reference sequence). The CDR3 here is CASSLLAGPANTGELFF. CDR3 DNA: TGTGCCAGCAGCCTTCTAGCCGGTCCCGCGAACACCGGGGAGCTGTTTTTT. The complete variable domain, with remaining parts taken from reference TRBV7-9 and TRBJ2-2, reads DTGVSQNPRHKITKRGQNVTFRCDPISEHNRLYWYRQTLGQGPEFLTYFQNEAQLEKSRLLSDRFSAERPKGSFSTLEIQRTEQGDSAMYLCASSLLAGPANTGELFFGEGSRLTVL.

The chain combines TRBV29-1 with TRBJ2-5, with D hard to call. The CDR3 runs 12 residues. Germline-derived CDR1 and CDR2 are SQVTM and ANQGSEA. V was shortened by 4 bases and J by 3 bases, with 9 bases between the two germline ends. The CDR3 loop reads CSVGQVEETQYF. CDR3 nucleotide sequence: TGCAGCGTTGGTCAGGTAGAAGAGACCCAGTACTTC.

The rearrangement links TRBV2 to TRBJ2-3, with a possible D match to TRBD2 (5 bases). V shed 2 bases and J shed 5 bases, with 17 bases lying between them. This CDR3 spans 16 amino acids. Germline CDR1 reads SNHLY; CDR2 reads FYNNEI. DNA for the CDR3: TGTGCCAGCAGTGAATGGACCCTAGCATCCGGAGATACGCAGTATTTT. Its protein product is CASSEWTLASGDTQYF. Looking up the rest from reference TRBV2 and TRBJ2-3 gives the full variable domain: EPEVTQTPSHQVTQMGQEVILRCVPISNHLYFYWYRQILGQKVEFLVSFYNNEISEKSEIFDDQFSVERPDGSNFTLKIRSTKLEDSAMYFCASSEWTLASGDTQYFGPGTRLTVL.

This clone was observed a single time. The rearrangement uses TRBV3-1 (or the pseudogene TRBV3-2) and TRBJ1-6; a weak D match, TRBD1 (6 bases). The V and J ends lost 4 bases and 7 bases respectively, with 14 bases between them. Germline V CDR1 and CDR2: LGHDT, YNNKEL (reference sequence). This CDR3 is 15 amino acids long. The CDR3, as DNA: TGTGCCAGCAGCCCAGGCGGACAGCGGAATTCACCCCTCCACTTT. It is translated as CASSPGGQRNSPLHF.

The chain carries TRBV3-1 (or the pseudogene TRBV3-2) and TRBJ2-1; TRBD2 agrees at 9 bases. Unmatched junction bases numbered 9, after V lost 3 bases and J lost 6 bases. Germline assignment: CDR1 LGHDT and CDR2 YNNKEL (reference sequence). The CDR3 runs to 16 residues. CDR3 DNA: TGTGCCAGCAGCCAGGAGCGGGGGGTAACGATCAATGAGCAGTTCTTC. Amino acid sequence: CASSQERGVTINEQFF.

The chain combines TRBV5-1 with TRBJ1-1; possible D gene TRBD1, 6 bases. The germline V gene has CDR1 SGHRS and CDR2 YFSETQ. With 6 bases removed from V and 5 bases from J, the gap between germline ends came to 20 bases. The CDR3 covers 15 residues. CDR3 in DNA: TGCGCCAGCAACCTAGGGGGGGGCGCGATTACTGAAGCTTTCTTT. Its translation: CASNLGGGAITEAFF.

V and J are TRBV7-3 and TRBJ1-2, with D hard to call. CDR1 is SGHTA, CDR2 FQGTGA, per germline. The CDR3 loop spans 14 amino acids. Trimming cost V 0 bases and J 5 bases, with 10 bases left between them. DNA for the CDR3: TGTGCCAGCAGCTTAACTCGCGACGGGTATGGCTACACCTTC. This codes for CASSLTRDGYGYTF.

Only one count was recorded for this clone. The chain uses TRBV6-2 or TRBV6-3 and TRBJ2-2; 8 bases map to TRBD1. CDR3 size: 15 residues. Germline CDR1 and CDR2: MNHEY and SVGEGT. J was trimmed by 3 bases and V by 6 bases; bases with no gene match: 6. The CDR3, as DNA: TGTGCCAGCAGCAAAGACAGGGGATACACCGGGGAGCTGTTTTTT. Its protein is CASSKDRGYTGELFF.

The J gene is TRBJ2-7, the V gene TRBV5-1, with unresolved D. Germline V CDR1 and CDR2: SGHRS, YFSETQ. The CDR3 sequence is 15 residues long. Deletions cut 0 bases from V and 2 bases from J, with 12 bases between. The CDR3 sequence is CASSLVPGHTYEQYF. The CDR3 nucleotides read TGCGCCAGCAGCTTGGTCCCGGGTCATACCTACGAGCAGTACTTC.

As to this clone: No DNA is shown, since the ends of the CDR3 on it are uncertain; the CDR3 is the one TCRdb lists. The V call is TRBV5-8, the J call TRBJ1-1. The germline gives CDR1 SGHTS, CDR2 YDEGEE. The CDR3 is 13 residues long, counting both termini. The CDR3 here is CASSLGVGRGSFF.

The CDR3 nucleotides are TGTGCCAGCAGCCCCGGTGGGGCCTTTAGGGGCTACACCTTC. It is translated as CASSPGGAFRGYTF. This chain joins TRBV14 and TRBJ1-2; D possibly corresponds to TRBD1 (5 bases). CDR1 SGHDN and CDR2 FVKESK come from the germline V gene. V gave up 4 bases and J gave up 8 bases, with 17 bases separating them. The length of the CDR3 is 14 residues.

The chain uses TRBV6-5 and TRBJ2-5; possible D gene TRBD1, 6 bases. V lost 7 bases to trimming and J lost 2 bases, with 17 bases between them. This CDR3 has 15 amino acids. Germline V CDR1 and CDR2: MNHEY, SVGAGI. The CDR3 sequence: CASTRRGTKQETQYF. CDR3 bases: TGTGCCAGCACCAGGAGAGGGACAAAACAAGAGACCCAGTACTTC.

V is TRBV28 and J is TRBJ1-2; D is perhaps TRBD1 (5 bases). This CDR3 has 15 residues. Germline assignment: CDR1 MDHEN and CDR2 SYDVKM. The V gene lost 7 bases and the J gene lost 4 bases, with 19 bases spanning the gap. The chain's CDR3 is CASKGTLAPSYGYTF. DNA of the CDR3: TGTGCCAGCAAAGGGACTCTCGCTCCAAGCTATGGCTACACCTTC.

The sample holds one count of this clone. The junction departs from germline at one end; a sequencing error may be responsible. This chain joins TRBV27 and TRBJ2-7, with a possible D match to TRBD2 (6 bases). Germline V gene sequence: CDR1 MNHEY, CDR2 SMNVEV (reference sequence). CDR3 length equals 12 residues. The CDR3 sequence: CVSAAGRYEQYF. CDR3 DNA sequence: TGTGTCAGCGCGGCGGGGCGCTACGAGCAGTACTTC.